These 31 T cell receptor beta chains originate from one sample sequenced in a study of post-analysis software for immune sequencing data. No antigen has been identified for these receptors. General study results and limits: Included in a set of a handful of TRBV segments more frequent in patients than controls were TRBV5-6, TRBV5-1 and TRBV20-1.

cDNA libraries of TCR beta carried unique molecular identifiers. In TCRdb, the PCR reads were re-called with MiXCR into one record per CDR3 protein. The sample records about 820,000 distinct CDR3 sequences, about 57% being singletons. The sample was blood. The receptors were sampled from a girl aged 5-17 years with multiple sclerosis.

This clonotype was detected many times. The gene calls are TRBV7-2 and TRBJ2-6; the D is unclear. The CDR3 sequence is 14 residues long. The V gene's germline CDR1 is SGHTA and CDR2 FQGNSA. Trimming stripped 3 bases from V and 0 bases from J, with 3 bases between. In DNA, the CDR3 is TGTGCCAGCAGCTTTGACTCTGGGGCCAACGTCCTGACTTTC. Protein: CASSFDSGANVLTF.

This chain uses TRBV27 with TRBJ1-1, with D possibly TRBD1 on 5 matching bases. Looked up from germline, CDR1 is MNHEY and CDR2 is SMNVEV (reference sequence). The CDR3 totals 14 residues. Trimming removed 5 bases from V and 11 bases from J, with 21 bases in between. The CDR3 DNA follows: TGTGCCAGCAGTCCACTAGGGCAGGGAGTAGCGGCTTTCTTT. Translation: CASSPLGQGVAAFF.

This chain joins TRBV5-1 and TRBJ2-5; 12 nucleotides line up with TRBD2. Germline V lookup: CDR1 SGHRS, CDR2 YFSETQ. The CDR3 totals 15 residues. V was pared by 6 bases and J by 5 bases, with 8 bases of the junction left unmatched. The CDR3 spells CASKLPSGGAETQYF. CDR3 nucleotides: TGCGCCAGCAAACTTCCTAGCGGGGGGGCGGAGACCCAGTACTTC.

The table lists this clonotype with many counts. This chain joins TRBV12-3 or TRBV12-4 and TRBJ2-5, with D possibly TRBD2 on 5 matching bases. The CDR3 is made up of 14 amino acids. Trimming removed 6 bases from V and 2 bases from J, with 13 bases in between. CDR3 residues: CASSRSGIQETQYF. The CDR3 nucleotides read TGTGCCAGCAGCCGAAGCGGTATACAAGAGACCCAGTACTTC.

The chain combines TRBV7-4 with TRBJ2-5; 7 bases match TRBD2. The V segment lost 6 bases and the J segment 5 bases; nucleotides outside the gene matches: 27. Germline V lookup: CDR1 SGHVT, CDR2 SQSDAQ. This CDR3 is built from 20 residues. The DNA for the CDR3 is TGTGCCAGCAGTTGGAAGACTGGCGACAAAGCGGGGTATTGTTGGGAGACCCAGTACTTC. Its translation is CASSWKTGDKAGYCWETQYF.

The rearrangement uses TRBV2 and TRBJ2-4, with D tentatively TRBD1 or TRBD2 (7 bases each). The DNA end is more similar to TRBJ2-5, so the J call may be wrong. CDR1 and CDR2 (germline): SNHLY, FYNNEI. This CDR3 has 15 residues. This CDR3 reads CASRPGRGGQETQYF. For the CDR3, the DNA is TGTGCCAGCAGGCCCGGCAGGGGGGGACAAGAGACCCAGTACTTC.

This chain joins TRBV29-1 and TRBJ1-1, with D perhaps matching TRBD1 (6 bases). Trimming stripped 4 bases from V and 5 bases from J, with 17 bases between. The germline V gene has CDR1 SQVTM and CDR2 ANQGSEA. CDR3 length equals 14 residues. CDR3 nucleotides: TGCAGCGTTGGGGTCCAGGGGCGAGAAACTGAAGCTTTCTTT. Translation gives CSVGVQGRETEAFF.

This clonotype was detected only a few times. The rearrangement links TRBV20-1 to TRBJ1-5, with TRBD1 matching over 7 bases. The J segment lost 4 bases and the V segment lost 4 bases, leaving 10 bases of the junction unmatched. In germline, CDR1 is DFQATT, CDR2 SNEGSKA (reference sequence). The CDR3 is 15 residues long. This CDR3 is CSAKNSGTANQPQHF. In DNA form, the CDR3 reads TGCAGTGCTAAGAATTCCGGGACAGCGAATCAGCCCCAGCATTTT.

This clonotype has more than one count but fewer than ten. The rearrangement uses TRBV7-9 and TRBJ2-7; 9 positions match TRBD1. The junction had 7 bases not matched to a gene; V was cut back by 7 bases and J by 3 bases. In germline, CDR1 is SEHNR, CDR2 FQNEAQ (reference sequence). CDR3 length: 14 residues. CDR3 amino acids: CASNEPGQGYEQYF. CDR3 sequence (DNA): TGTGCCAGCAACGAACCGGGACAGGGCTACGAGCAGTACTTC.

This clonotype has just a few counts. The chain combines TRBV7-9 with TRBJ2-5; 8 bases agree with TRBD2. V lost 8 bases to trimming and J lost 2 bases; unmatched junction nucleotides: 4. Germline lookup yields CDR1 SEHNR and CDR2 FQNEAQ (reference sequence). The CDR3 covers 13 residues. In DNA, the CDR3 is TGTGCCAGCGGGTTAGCGGGACAAGAGACCCAGTACTTC. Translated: CASGLAGQETQYF.

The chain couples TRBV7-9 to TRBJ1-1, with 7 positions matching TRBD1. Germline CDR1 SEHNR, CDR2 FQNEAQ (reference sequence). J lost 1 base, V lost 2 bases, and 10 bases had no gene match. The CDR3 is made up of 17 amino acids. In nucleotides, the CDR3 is TGTGCCAGCAGCTTACCTGGATCGACAGGGAAGAACACTGAAGCTTTCTTT. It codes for CASSLPGSTGKNTEAFF.

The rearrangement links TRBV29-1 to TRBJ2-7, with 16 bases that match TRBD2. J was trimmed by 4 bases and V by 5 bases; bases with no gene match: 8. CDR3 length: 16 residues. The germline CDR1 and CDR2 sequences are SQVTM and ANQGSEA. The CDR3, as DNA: TGCAGCGTTAACCCCGCGGGACTAGCGGGAGGGTACGAGCAGTACTTC. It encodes CSVNPAGLAGGYEQYF.

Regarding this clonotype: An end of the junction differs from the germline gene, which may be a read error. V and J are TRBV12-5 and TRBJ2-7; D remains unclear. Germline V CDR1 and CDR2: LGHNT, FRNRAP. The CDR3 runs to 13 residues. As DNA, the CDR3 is TGTGCGAGTGGTTTGACTCCCCCTTTCGAGCAGTACTTC. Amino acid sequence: CASGLTPPFEQYF.

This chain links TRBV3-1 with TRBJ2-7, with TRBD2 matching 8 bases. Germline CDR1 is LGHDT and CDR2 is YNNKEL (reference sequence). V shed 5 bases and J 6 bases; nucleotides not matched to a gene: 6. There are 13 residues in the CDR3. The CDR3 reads CASSLNGGAEQYF. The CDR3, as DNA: TGTGCCAGCAGCTTGAACGGGGGGGCCGAGCAGTACTTC.

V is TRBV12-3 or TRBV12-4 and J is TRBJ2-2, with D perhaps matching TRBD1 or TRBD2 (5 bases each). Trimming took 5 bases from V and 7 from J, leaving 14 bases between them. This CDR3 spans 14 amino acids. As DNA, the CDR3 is TGTGCCAGCAGTCGATTGCAGGGAGTCGGGGAGCTGTTTTTT. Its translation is CASSRLQGVGELFF.

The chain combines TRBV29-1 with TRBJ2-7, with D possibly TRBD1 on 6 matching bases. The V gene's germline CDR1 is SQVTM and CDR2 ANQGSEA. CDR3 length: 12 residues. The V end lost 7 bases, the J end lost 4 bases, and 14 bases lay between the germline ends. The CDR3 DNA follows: TGCAGCGCTACAGGGTCGGAATACGAGCAGTACTTC. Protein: CSATGSEYEQYF.

The CDR3 sequence is CASSLELGGGKLFF. CDR3 DNA: TGTGCCAGCAGCTTAGAGTTGGGGGGAGGAAAACTGTTTTTT. This chain uses TRBV7-2 with TRBJ1-4; perhaps TRBD1 as D (5 bases). The CDR3 is 14 residues long. V lost 1 base to trimming and J lost 10 bases, with 13 bases between them. The germline V gene has CDR1 SGHTA and CDR2 FQGNSA.

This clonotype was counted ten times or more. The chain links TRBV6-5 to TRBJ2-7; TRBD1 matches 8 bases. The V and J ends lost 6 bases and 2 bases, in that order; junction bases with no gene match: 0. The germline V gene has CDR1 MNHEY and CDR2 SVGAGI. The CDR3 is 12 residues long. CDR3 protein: CASRGQAYEQYF. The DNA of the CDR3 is TGTGCCAGCAGGGGACAGGCCTACGAGCAGTACTTC.

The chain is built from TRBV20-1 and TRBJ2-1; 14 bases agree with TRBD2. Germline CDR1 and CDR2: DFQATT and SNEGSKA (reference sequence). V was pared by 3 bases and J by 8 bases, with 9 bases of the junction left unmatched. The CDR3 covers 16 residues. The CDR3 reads CSASHTGTSGSYEQFF. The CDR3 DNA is TGCAGTGCTAGTCATACAGGGACTAGCGGGAGCTATGAGCAGTTCTTC.

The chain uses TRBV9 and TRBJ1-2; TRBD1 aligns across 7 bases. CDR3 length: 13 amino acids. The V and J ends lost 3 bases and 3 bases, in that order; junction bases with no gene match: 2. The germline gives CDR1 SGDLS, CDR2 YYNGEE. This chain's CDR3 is CASSEGTDYGYTF. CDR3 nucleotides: TGTGCCAGCAGCGAAGGGACAGACTATGGCTACACCTTC.

This chain's CDR3 is CASSLLDNPMDEQFF. CDR3 sequence (DNA): TGCGCCAGCAGCCTTCTAGACAACCCGATGGATGAGCAGTTCTTC. The rearrangement joins TRBV4-1 to TRBJ2-1; D gene uncertain. Germline V CDR1 and CDR2: MGHRA, YSYEKL. This CDR3 is built from 15 residues. Trimming cost V 4 bases and J 8 bases, with 18 bases left between them.

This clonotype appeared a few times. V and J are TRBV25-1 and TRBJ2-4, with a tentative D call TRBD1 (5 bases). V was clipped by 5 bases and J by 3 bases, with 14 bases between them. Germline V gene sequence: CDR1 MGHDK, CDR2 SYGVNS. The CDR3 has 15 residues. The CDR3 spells CASSPPSRGKNIQYF. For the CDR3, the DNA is TGTGCCAGCAGTCCGCCCTCAAGGGGCAAAAACATTCAGTACTTC.

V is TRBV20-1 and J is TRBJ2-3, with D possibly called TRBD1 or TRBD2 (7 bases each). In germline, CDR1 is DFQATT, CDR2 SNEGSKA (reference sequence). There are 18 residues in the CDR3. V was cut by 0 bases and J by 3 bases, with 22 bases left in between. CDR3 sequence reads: CSARDSGGESHWTDTQYF. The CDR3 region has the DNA TGCAGTGCTAGAGACTCAGGGGGGGAGTCCCATTGGACAGATACGCAGTATTTT.

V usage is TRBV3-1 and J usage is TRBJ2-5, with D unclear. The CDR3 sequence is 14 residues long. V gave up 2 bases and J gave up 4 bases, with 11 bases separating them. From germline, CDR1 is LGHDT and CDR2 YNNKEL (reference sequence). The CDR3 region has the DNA TGTGCCAGCAGCCAAAAGGGCCCGAGAGAGACCCAGTACTTC. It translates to CASSQKGPRETQYF.

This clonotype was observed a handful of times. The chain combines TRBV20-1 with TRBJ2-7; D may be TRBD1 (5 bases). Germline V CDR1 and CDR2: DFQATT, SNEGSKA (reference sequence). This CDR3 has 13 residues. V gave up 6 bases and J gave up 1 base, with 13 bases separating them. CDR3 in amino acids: CSAPSDSSYEQYF. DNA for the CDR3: TGCAGTGCACCTAGTGACAGTTCCTACGAGCAGTACTTC.

Written as DNA, the CDR3 is TGTGCCAGCAGCGTAGAGAACAGGGGGAACGAGCAGTACTTC. Its protein product is CASSVENRGNEQYF. This rearrangement joins TRBV9 to TRBJ2-4; 8 bases line up with TRBD1. The J call could be wrong; TRBJ2-7 is a better fit for the DNA end. The germline V gene has CDR1 SGDLS and CDR2 YYNGEE. The CDR3 sequence is 14 residues long.

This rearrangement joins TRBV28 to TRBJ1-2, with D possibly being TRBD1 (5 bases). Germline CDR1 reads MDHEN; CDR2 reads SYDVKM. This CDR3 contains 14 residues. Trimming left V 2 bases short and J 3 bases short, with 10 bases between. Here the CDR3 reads CASSLRGNDYGYTF. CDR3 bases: TGTGCCAGCAGTTTAAGGGGCAACGACTATGGCTACACCTTC.

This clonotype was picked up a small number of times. The CDR3 DNA follows: TGTGCCAGCAGCTTAGGTAGCGGGGCGAGCACAGATACGCAGTATTTT. It encodes CASSLGSGASTDTQYF. V gene TRBV7-9 combines with J gene TRBJ2-3; TRBD2 matches at 8 bases. J was trimmed by 0 bases and V by 1 base; bases with no gene match: 3. The CDR3 consists of 16 residues. Germline V CDR1 and CDR2: SEHNR, FQNEAQ (reference sequence).

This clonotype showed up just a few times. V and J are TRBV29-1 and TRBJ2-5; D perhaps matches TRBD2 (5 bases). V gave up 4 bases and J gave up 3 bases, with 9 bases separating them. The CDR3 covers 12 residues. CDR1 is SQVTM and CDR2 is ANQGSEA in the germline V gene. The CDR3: CSVAPGKETQYF. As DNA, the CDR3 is TGCAGCGTTGCACCGGGAAAAGAGACCCAGTACTTC. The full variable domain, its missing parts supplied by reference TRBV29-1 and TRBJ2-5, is SAVISQKPSRDICQRGTSLTIQCQVDSQVTMMFWYRQQPGQSLTLIATANQGSEATYESGFVIDKFPISRPNLTFSTLTVSNMSPEDSSIYLCSVAPGKETQYFGPGTRLLVL.

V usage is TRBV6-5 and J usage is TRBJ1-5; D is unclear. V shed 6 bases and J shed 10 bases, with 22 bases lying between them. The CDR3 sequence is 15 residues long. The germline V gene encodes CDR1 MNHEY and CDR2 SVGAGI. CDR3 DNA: TGTGCCAGCAGCTCCGGACGGTCCTTTTTGAGTCCCCAGCATTTT. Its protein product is CASSSGRSFLSPQHF.

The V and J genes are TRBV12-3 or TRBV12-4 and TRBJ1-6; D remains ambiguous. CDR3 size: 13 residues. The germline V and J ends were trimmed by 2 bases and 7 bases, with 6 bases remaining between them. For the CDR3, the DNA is TGTGCCAGCAGTTTACTCCAAAATTCACCCCTCCACTTT. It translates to CASSLLQNSPLHF.